The rows below give T cell receptor beta chains drawn from one sample of a study of T-cell reconstitution after alpha-beta-depleted transplantation in children. TCRdb passed the PCR reads through MiXCR, listing each CDR3 protein once. The table includes under 450,000 distinct CDR3 sequences, under 20% detected once. Sequencing used PBMCs, mostly from graft donor cells, obtained 360 days after TCRalphabeta/CD19-depleted stem cell transplant. These receptors came from a boy under two years old who had a stem cell transplant for Wiskott-Aldrich syndrome, so the T cells may come from the graft donor. Each CDR3 is given without its conserved first and last residue. Fields, in order: V gene, CDR3 length, J gene, CDR3 protein.

TRBV4-1	13	TRBJ2-7	ASSQAWDSPYEQY
TRBV6-2/TRBV6-3	14	TRBJ2-7	ASSPREGPEAYEQY
TRBV3-1	12	TRBJ2-6	ASSHKSGANVLT
TRBV7-2	14	TRBJ2-5	ASSPELGLKRETQY
TRBV20-1	12	TRBJ2-1	SAPGGIGDNEQF
TRBV3-1	13	TRBJ2-6	ASSPFSSGANVLT
TRBV5-1	14	TRBJ2-7	ASSPPLRTGLNEQY
TRBV2	11	TRBJ2-3	ASAGLAGDTQY
TRBV9	11	TRBJ1-2	ASSVGTDYGYT
TRBV6-5	14	TRBJ2-5	ASSYPPNGGSETQY
TRBV20-1	13	TRBJ2-6	SGTGGFSGANVLT
TRBV20-1	11	TRBJ1-1	SARGTAYTEAF
TRBV11-2	16	TRBJ2-7	ASSSRDRRVLSSYEQY
TRBV7-9	13	TRBJ2-7	ASSSLAGVIYEQY
TRBV2	12	TRBJ2-3	ATRQVLYSDTQY
TRBV27	12	TRBJ2-7	ASSYNGIVNEQY
TRBV18	14	TRBJ2-5	ASSPTGGATQETQY
TRBV4-1	10	TRBJ2-3	ASSQEGDTQY
TRBV12-3/TRBV12-4	13	TRBJ2-7	ASSLAIRSSYEQY
TRBV3-1	13	TRBJ2-5	ASCQDSPYQETQY
TRBV5-1	12	TRBJ2-5	ASSLGGLAETQY
TRBV3-1	12	TRBJ2-2	ASSQRTFTGELF
TRBV27	14	TRBJ2-3	ASSPGTGGALDTQY
TRBV6-2/TRBV6-3	14	TRBJ2-3	ASSYTTGSDRRMQY
TRBV20-1	14	TRBJ1-6	SARDQSRQRNSPLH
TRBV12-3/TRBV12-4	13	TRBJ1-3	ASSSDRSSGNTIY
TRBV5-1	14	TRBJ2-3	ASKRGPTPPTDTQY
TRBV15	14	TRBJ2-7	ATSSRRTDPFYEQY
TRBV18	10	TRBJ2-3	ASSLPGTSQY
TRBV4-1	13	TRBJ2-7	ASSHHARKQYEQY
TRBV11-2	16	TRBJ2-1	ASSLMGTGGGHYNEQF
TRBV4-3	13	TRBJ2-1	ASSLLMRVNNEQF
TRBV4-2	14	TRBJ2-1	ASSPRGLSSYNEQF
TRBV4-3	17	TRBJ2-1	ASSQEGPGGTSGYNEQF